These 14 T cell receptor beta chains were sequenced from one sample in a study of T-cell reconstitution after alpha-beta-depleted transplantation in children. The TCRbeta library was prepared with unique molecular identifiers. TCRdb independently ran MiXCR on the PCR reads; one entry per CDR3 protein. Among under 150,000 distinct CDR3 sequences, more than 9.5% were seen once, and the ten largest hold less than 25%. The sample here was PBMCs, mostly from graft donor cells, taken 180 days after TCRalphabeta/CD19-depleted stem cell transplant. These receptors were collected from a girl under three years old who had a stem cell transplant for combined immunodeficiency, so the T cells may come from the graft donor.

The chain is built from TRBV7-2 and TRBJ2-1; D ambiguous. The V gene lost 1 base and the J gene lost 2 bases, with 3 bases spanning the gap. There are 13 residues in the CDR3. The germline CDR1 and CDR2 sequences are SGHTA and FQGNSA. DNA for the CDR3: TGTGCCAGCAGCTTAGACACCTACAATGAGCAGTTCTTC. Translated, it gives CASSLDTYNEQFF.

The gene calls are TRBV7-8 and TRBJ2-1; D may be TRBD1 (6 bases). Germline V lookup: CDR1 SGHVS, CDR2 FQNEAQ. This CDR3 has 13 amino acids. Trimming took 1 base from V and 13 from J, leaving 14 bases between them. CDR3 residues: CASSLDRAASQFF. The CDR3 DNA is TGTGCCAGCAGCTTAGACAGGGCCGCGTCCCAGTTCTTC.

This clonotype was detected a few times. The chain is built from TRBV18 and TRBJ2-1, with 8 bases identical to TRBD2. The CDR3 length is 18 residues. V lost 1 base and J lost 0; bases outside the gene matches: 8. CDR1 and CDR2 from the germline V gene are KGHSH and LQKENI. The CDR3 here is CASSPLAGPESSYNEQFF. DNA for the CDR3: TGTGCCAGCTCACCACTAGCGGGACCCGAAAGCTCCTACAATGAGCAGTTCTTC. Full variable domain (missing parts from reference TRBV18 and TRBJ2-1): NAGVMQNPRHLVRRRGQEARLRCSPMKGHSHVYWYRQLPEEGLKFMVYLQKENIIDESGMPKERFSAEFPKEGPSILRIQQVVRGDSAAYFCASSPLAGPESSYNEQFFGPGTRLTVL.

This clonotype turned up a few times. The CDR3 DNA follows: TGTGCCAGCACCGTTTATAGTTGGCTCAAATTCTTC. This translates into CASTVYSWLKFF. This chain links TRBV28 with TRBJ2-1, with D unresolved. This CDR3 has 12 amino acids. Trimming removed 7 bases from V and 16 bases from J, with 20 bases in between. The germline V gene encodes CDR1 MDHEN and CDR2 SYDVKM.

This clonotype was recorded many times. This chain connects TRBV5-1 to TRBJ1-1; 7 nucleotides match TRBD1. The CDR3 consists of 15 residues. After removal of 4 bases from V and 2 bases from J, the junction contained 8 bases not matched to a gene. Germline assignment: CDR1 SGHRS and CDR2 YFSETQ. The CDR3 nucleotides are TGCGCCAGCAGCGGTTTGACAGGGCCTAACACTGAAGCTTTCTTT. Protein product: CASSGLTGPNTEAFF.

This clonotype was detected many times. The V and J genes are TRBV18 and TRBJ2-5; D is uncertain. This CDR3 is 14 amino acids long. The germline V gene encodes CDR1 KGHSH and CDR2 LQKENI. Trimming took 1 base from V and 3 from J, leaving 9 bases between them. For the CDR3, the DNA is TGTGCCAGCTCACCACGAGCAGACGAAGAGACCCAGTACTTC. This translates into CASSPRADEETQYF.

In its sample, this clonotype was seen a few times. Written as DNA, the CDR3 is TGTGCCAGCAGCCGATCCCCTAGGGGGGACGAGCAGTACTTC. This gives the protein CASSRSPRGDEQYF. The chain combines TRBV11-3 with TRBJ2-7, with D possibly called TRBD1 or TRBD2 (6 bases each). Trimming removed 5 bases from V and 5 bases from J, with 16 bases in between. This CDR3 has 14 amino acids. CDR1 is SGHNT, CDR2 YENEEA, per germline. Looking up the rest from reference TRBV11-3 and TRBJ2-7 gives the full variable domain: EAGVVQSPRYKIIEKKQPVAFWCNPISGHNTLYWYLQNLGQGPELLIRYENEEAVDDSQLPKDRFSAERLKGVDSTLKIQPAELGDSAVYLCASSRSPRGDEQYFGPGTRLTVT.

The chain is built from TRBV30 and TRBJ2-5; 8 bases fit TRBD1. V dropped 1 base and J dropped 4; count of bases not matched to a gene: 5. Germline assignment: CDR1 GTSNPN and CDR2 SVGIG (reference sequence). CDR3 length equals 14 residues. CDR3 nucleotides: TGTGCCTGGAGTGAGGCAGGGGGCGTAGAGACCCAGTACTTC. Its protein is CAWSEAGGVETQYF.

In its sample, this clonotype was seen a few times. V usage is TRBV29-1 and J usage is TRBJ2-5; D may match TRBD1 or TRBD2 (5 bases each). The germline V and J ends were trimmed by 6 bases and 5 bases, with 16 bases remaining between them. CDR1 is SQVTM and CDR2 is ANQGSEA in the germline V gene. The CDR3 totals 13 residues. DNA for the CDR3: TGCAGCGTGGGGGTGAGGCTTCGGGAGACCCAGTACTTC. Amino acid sequence: CSVGVRLRETQYF.

This clonotype has only a few counts. This may be a read error: a much more frequent sequence differs by one nucleotide. The chain couples TRBV10-3 to TRBJ2-2, with 8 bases fitting TRBD1. CDR3 length equals 16 residues. V shed 8 bases, J shed 6 bases, and the junction held 14 bases outside the gene matches. CDR1 ENHRY and CDR2 SYGVKD come from the germline V gene. Here the CDR3 reads CAIESRDRPLAGELFF. The CDR3 DNA follows: TGTGCCATCGAATCCCGGGACAGGCCTTTGGCCGGGGAGCTGTTTTTT.

A few counts support this clonotype. CDR3 sequence (DNA): TGTGCCAGCAGCTTTGTAGGTGTGGGCTACGAGCAGTACTTC. Translation: CASSFVGVGYEQYF. The chain uses TRBV7-2 and TRBJ2-7; D not resolved. V was clipped by 3 bases and J by 3 bases, with 12 bases between them. The CDR3 is made up of 14 amino acids. Germline CDR1 reads SGHTA; CDR2 reads FQGNSA. Full variable domain (missing parts from reference TRBV7-2 and TRBJ2-7): GAGVSQSPSNKVTEKGKDVELRCDPISGHTALYWYRQSLGQGLEFLIYFQGNSAPDKSGLPSDRFSAERTGGSVSTLTIQRTQQEDSAVYLCASSFVGVGYEQYFGPGTRLTVT.

The CDR3 region has the DNA TGTGCCAGCAGCTCCCAGGGGGCTTCCTATGGCTACACCTTC. The encoded protein is CASSSQGASYGYTF. The V and J genes are TRBV11-2 and TRBJ1-2, with 8 bases fitting TRBD1. CDR1 and CDR2 (germline): SGHAT, FQNNGV. The ends lost 4 bases at V and 4 bases at J; junction bases unmatched: 5. CDR3 length: 14 amino acids.

This sequence joins TRBV20-1 and TRBJ2-2; the D is unclear. This CDR3 is 12 amino acids long. Germline CDR1 is DFQATT and CDR2 is SNEGSKA (reference sequence). Trimming removed 8 bases at V and 3 bases at J, with 10 bases between. The DNA of the CDR3 is TGCAGTAGCGCCTCCGACACCGGGGAGCTGTTTTTT. As protein: CSSASDTGELFF.

This clonotype appeared a few times. The chain has TRBV6-8 and TRBJ2-4, with 8 bases that match TRBD1. The CDR3 length is 17 residues. Per germline, CDR1 MNHGY and CDR2 SAAAGT. V was pared by 7 bases and J by 0 bases, with 11 bases of the junction left unmatched. This CDR3 reads CASNRYSGGPAKNIQYF. CDR3 DNA sequence: TGTGCCAGCAACCGCTATTCAGGGGGCCCAGCCAAAAACATTCAGTACTTC.